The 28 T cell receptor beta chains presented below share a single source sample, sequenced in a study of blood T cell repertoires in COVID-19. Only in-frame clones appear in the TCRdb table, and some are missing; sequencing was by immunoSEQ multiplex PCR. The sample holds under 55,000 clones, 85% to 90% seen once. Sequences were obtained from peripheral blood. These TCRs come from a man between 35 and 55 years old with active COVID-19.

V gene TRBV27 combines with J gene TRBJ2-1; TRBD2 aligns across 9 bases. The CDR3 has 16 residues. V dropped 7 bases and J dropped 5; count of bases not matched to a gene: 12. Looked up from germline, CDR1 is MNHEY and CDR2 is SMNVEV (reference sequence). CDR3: CASTGTSIGRDNEQFF. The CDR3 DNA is TGTGCCAGCACCGGGACTAGCATAGGTAGGGACAATGAGCAGTTCTTC.

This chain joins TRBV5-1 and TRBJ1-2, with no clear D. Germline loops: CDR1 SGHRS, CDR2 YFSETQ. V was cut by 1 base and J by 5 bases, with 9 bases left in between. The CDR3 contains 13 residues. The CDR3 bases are TGCGCCAGCAGCTTGACCCCGGGGTATGGCTACACCTTC. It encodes CASSLTPGYGYTF.

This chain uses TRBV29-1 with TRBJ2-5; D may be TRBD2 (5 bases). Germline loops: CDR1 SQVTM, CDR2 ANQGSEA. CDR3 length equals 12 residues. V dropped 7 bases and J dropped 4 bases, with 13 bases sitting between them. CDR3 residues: CSAGGGRETQYF. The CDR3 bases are TGCAGCGCCGGAGGTGGGAGAGAGACCCAGTACTTC.

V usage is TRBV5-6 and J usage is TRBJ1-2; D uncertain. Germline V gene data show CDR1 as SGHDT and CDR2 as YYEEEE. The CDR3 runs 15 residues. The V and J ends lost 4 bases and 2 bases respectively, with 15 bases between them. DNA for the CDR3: TGTGCCAGCAGCGATCCTGGCGGAGGGAACTATGGCTACACCTTC. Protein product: CASSDPGGGNYGYTF.

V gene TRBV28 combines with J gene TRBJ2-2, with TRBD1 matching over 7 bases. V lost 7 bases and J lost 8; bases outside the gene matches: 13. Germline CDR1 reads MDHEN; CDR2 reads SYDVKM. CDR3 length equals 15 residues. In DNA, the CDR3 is TGTGCCAGCAAGGTCACAGGGGATAGGTGGGGGGAGCTGTTTTTT. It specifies CASKVTGDRWGELFF.

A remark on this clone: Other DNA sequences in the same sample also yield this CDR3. In DNA, the CDR3 is TGTGCCACCAGTGACCCCGTAACAGATACGCAGTATTTT. Protein: CATSDPVTDTQYF. This chain joins TRBV24-1 and TRBJ2-3, with D hard to call. This CDR3 region has 13 residues. The germline V gene has CDR1 KGHDR and CDR2 SFDVKD. Trimming pared 4 bases from V and 3 bases from J, leaving 7 bases between.

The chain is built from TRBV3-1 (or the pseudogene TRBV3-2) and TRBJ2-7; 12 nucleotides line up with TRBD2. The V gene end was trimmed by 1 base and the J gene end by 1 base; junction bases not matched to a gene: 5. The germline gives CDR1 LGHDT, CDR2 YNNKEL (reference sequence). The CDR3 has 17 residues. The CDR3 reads CASSQVLAGGGSYEQYF. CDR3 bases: TGTGCCAGCAGCCAAGTCCTAGCGGGAGGGGGGTCCTACGAGCAGTACTTC.

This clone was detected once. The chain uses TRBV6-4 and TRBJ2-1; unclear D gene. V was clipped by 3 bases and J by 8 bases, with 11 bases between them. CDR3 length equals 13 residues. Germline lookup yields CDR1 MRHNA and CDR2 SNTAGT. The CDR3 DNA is TGTGCCAGCAGTGAACTACCAGACGATGAGCAGTTCTTC. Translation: CASSELPDDEQFF.

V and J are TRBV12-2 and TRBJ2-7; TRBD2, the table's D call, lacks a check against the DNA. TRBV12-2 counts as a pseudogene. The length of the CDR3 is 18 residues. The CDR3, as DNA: TGTGCAAGTCGCCCACTCCCTCATTGCGGGAACGCTCTAAGGGAGCAGTACTTC. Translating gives CASRPLPHCGNALREQYF.

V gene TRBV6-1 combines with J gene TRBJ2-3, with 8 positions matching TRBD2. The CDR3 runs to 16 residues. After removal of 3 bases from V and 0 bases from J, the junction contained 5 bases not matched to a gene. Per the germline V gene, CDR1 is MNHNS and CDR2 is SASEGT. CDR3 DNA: TGTGCCAGCAGTGAGGGAGCGGGAGCGAGCACAGATACGCAGTATTTT. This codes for CASSEGAGASTDTQYF.

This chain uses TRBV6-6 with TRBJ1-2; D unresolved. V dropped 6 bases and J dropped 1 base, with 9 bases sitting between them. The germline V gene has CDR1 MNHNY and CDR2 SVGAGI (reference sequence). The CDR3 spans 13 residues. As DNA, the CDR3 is TGTGCCAGCAGGCTTACAGATAACTATGGCTACACCTTC. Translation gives CASRLTDNYGYTF.

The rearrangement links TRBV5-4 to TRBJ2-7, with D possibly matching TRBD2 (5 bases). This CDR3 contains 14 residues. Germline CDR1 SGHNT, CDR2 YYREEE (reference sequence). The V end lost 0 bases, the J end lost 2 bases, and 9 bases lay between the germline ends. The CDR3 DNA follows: TGTGCCAGCAGCTTGGGGACTGTCCCCTACGAGCAGTACTTC. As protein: CASSLGTVPYEQYF.

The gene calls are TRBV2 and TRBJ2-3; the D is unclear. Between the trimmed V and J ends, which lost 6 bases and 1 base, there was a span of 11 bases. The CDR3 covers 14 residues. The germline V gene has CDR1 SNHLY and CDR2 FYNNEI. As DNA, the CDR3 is TGTGCCAGCAGCCCAGCGCACCGCACAGATACGCAGTATTTT. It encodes CASSPAHRTDTQYF.

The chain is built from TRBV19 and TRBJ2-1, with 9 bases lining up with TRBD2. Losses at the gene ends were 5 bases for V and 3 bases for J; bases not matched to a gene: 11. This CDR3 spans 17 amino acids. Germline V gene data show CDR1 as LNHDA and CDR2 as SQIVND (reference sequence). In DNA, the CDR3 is TGTGCCAGTAGTCCCCTAGATAGCGGGAGTATCTACAATGAGCAGTTCTTC. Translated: CASSPLDSGSIYNEQFF.

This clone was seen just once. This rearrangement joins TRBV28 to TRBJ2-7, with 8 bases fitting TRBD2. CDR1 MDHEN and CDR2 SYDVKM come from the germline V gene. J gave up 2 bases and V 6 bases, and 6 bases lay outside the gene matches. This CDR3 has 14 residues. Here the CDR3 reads CASSPGLVTYEQYF. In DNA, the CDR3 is TGTGCCAGCAGCCCGGGACTAGTAACCTACGAGCAGTACTTC.

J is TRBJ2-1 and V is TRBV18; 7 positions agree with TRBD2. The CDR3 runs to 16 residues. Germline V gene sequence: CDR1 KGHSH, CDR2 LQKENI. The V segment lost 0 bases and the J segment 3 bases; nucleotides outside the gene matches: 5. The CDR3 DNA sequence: TGTGCCAGCTCACCACCAAGGGACTACCTCTACAATGAGCAGTTCTTC. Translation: CASSPPRDYLYNEQFF.

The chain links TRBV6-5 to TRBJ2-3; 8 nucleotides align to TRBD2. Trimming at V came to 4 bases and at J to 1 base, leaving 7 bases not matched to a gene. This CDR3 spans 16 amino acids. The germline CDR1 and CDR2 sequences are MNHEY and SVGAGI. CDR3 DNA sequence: TGTGCCAGCAGTTCGGCCACTAGCGGAGGCACAGATACGCAGTATTTT. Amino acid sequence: CASSSATSGGTDTQYF.

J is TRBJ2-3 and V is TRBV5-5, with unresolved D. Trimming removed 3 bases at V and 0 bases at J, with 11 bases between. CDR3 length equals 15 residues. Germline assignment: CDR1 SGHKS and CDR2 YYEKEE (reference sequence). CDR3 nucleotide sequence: TGTGCCAGCAGCTCAGGCGACGTCAGCACAGATACGCAGTATTTT. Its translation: CASSSGDVSTDTQYF.

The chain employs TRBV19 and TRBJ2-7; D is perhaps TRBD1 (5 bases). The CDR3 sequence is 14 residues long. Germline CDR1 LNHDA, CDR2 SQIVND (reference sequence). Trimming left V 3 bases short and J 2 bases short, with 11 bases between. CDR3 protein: CASSMRQGPYEQYF. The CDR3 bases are TGTGCCAGTAGTATGCGTCAGGGTCCCTACGAGCAGTACTTC.

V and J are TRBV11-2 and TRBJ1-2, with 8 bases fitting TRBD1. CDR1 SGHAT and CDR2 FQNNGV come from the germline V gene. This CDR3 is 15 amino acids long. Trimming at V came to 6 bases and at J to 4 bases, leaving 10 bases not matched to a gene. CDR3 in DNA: TGTGCCAGCAGATACCCAGGGGGCGCGTCCTATGGCTACACCTTC. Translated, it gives CASRYPGGASYGYTF.

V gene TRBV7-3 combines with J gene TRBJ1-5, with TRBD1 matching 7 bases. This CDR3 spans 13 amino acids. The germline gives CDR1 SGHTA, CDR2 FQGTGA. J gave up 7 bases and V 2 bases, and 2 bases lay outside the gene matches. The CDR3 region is CASSLDREQPQHF. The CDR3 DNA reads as TGTGCCAGCAGCTTAGACAGGGAACAGCCCCAGCATTTT. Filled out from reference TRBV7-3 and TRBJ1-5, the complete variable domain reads GAGVSQTPSNKVTEKGKYVELRCDPISGHTALYWYRQSLGQGPEFLIYFQGTGAADDSGLPNDRFFAVRPEGSVSTLKIQRTERGDSAVYLCASSLDREQPQHFGDGTRLSIL.

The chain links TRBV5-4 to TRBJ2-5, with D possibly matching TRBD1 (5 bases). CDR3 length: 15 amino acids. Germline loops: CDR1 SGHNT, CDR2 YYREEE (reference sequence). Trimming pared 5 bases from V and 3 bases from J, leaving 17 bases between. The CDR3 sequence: CASRFISDTEETQYF. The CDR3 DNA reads TGTGCCAGCAGGTTTATATCGGACACTGAAGAGACCCAGTACTTC.

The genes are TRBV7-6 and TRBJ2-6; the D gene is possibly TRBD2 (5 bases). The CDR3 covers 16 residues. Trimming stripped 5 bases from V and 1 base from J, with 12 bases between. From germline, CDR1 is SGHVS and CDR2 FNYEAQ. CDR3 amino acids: CASSHFSESGANVLTF. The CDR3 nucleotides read TGTGCCAGCAGCCACTTTAGCGAGTCTGGGGCCAACGTCCTGACTTTC.

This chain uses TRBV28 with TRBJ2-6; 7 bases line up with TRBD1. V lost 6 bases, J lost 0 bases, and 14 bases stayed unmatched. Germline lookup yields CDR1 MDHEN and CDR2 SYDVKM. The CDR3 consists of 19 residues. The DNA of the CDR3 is TGTGCCAGCAGACCAACAGGGGTCACCTCAGACTCTGGGGCCAACGTCCTGACTTTC. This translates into CASRPTGVTSDSGANVLTF.

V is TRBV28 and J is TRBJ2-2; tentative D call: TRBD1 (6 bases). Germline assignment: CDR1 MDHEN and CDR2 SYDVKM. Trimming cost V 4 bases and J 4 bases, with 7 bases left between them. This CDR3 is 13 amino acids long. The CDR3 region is CASSYRVTGELFF. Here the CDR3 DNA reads TGTGCCAGCAGTTACAGGGTCACCGGGGAGCTGTTTTTT.

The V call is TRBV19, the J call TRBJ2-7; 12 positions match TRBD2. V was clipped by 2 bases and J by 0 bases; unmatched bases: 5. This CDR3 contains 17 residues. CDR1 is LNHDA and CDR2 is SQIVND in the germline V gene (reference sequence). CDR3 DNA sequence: TGTGCCAGTAGTATAAGACTAGCGGGAGTGATCTCCTACGAGCAGTACTTC. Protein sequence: CASSIRLAGVISYEQYF. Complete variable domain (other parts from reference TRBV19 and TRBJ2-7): DGGITQSPKYLFRKEGQNVTLSCEQNLNHDAMYWYRQDPGQGLRLIYYSQIVNDFQKGDIAEGYSVSREKKESFPLTVTSAQKNPTAFYLCASSIRLAGVISYEQYFGPGTRLTVT.

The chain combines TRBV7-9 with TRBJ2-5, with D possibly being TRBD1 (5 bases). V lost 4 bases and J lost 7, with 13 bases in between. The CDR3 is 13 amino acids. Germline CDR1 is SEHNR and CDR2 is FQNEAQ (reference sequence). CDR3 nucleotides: TGTGCCAGCAGCTGGGGCCTAAAGGGGACCCAGTACTTC. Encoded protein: CASSWGLKGTQYF.

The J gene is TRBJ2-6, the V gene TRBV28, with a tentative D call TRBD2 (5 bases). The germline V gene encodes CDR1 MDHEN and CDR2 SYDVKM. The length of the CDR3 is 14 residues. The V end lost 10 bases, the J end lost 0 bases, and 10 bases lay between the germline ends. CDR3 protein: CAIGRGSGANVLTF. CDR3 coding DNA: TGTGCCATCGGACGGGGCTCTGGGGCCAACGTCCTGACTTTC.